The sample holds one count of the clone carrying this T cell receptor beta chain. The sample originates from a study of blood T cell repertoires in COVID-19. On the study more broadly: Sites in the United States, Italy and Spain provided acute and convalescent COVID-19 samples.

V lost 4 bases, J lost 5 bases, and 12 bases lay in between. This CDR3 has 15 amino acids. Germline V gene lookup returns CDR1 WSHSY and CDR2 SAAADI. Profiling relied on immunoSEQ multiplex PCR, and the TCRdb table lists in-frame clones only, not all of them. This sample has 170,000 or so clones, with around nine tenths found just once. The rearrangement links TRBV10-2 to TRBJ1-6; D is unresolved. The receptor's source is a man between 60 and 75 years old with COVID-19, enrolled during active disease. The sequencing input was peripheral blood. The CDR3 spells CASSAIQANNSPLHF. The CDR3, as DNA: TGCGCCAGCAGTGCGATTCAGGCCAATAATTCACCCCTCCACTTT.